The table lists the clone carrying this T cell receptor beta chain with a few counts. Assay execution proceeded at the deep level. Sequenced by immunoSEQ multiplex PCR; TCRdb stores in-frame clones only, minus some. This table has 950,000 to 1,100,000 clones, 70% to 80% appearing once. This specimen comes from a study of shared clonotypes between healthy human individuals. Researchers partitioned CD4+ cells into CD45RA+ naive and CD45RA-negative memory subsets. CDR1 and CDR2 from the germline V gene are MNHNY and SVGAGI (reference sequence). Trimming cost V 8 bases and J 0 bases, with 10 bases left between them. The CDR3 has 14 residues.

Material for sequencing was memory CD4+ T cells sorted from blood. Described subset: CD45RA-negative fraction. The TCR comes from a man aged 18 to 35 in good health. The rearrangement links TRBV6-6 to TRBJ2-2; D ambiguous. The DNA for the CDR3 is TGTGCCAGCTTCAATACGGCGAACACCGGGGAGCTGTTTTTT. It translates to CASFNTANTGELFF.